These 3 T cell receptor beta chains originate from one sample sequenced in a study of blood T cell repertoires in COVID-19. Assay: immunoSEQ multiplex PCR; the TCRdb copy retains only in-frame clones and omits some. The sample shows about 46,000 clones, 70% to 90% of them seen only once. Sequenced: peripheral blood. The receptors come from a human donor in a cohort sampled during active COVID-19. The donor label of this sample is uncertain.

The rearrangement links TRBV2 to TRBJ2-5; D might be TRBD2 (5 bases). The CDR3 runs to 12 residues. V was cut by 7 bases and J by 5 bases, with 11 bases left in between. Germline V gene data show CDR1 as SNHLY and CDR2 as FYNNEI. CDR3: CASNGDWETQYF. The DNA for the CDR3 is TGTGCCAGCAACGGGGATTGGGAGACCCAGTACTTC.

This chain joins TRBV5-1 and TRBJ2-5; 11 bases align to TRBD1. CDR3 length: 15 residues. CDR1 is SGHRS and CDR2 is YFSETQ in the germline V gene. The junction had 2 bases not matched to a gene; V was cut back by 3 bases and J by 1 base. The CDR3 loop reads CASSWGTGGQETQYF. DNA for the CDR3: TGCGCCAGCAGCTGGGGGACAGGGGGCCAAGAGACCCAGTACTTC.

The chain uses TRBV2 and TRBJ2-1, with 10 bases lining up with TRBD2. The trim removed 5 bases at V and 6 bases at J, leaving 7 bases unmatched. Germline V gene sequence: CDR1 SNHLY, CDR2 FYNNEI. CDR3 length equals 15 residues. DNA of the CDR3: TGTGCCAGCAGTAAAGGGACTAGCGAGGGCAATGAGCAGTTCTTC. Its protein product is CASSKGTSEGNEQFF.